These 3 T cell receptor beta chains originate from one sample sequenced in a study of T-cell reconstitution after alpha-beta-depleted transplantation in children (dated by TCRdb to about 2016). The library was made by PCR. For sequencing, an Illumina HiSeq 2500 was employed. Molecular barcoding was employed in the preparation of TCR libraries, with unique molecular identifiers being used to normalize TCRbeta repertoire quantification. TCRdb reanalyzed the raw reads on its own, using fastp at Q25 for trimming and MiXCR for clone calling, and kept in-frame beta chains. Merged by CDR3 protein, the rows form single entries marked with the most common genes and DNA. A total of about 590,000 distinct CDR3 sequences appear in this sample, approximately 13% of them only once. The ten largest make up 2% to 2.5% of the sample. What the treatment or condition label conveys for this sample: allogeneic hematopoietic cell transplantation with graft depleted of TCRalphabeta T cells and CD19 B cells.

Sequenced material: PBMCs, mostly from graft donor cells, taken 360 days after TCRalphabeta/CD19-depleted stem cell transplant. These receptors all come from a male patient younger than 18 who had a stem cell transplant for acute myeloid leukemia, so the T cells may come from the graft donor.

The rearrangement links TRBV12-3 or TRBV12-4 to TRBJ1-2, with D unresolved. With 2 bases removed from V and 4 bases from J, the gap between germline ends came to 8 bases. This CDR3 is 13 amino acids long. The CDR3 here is CASSLRALYGYTF. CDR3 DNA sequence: TGTGCCAGCAGTTTACGGGCTCTCTATGGCTACACCTTC.

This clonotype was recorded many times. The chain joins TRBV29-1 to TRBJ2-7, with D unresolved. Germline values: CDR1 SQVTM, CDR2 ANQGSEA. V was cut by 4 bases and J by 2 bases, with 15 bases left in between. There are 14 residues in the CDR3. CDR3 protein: CSVGGGERTYEQYF. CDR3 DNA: TGCAGCGTTGGTGGTGGCGAGAGAACCTACGAGCAGTACTTC.

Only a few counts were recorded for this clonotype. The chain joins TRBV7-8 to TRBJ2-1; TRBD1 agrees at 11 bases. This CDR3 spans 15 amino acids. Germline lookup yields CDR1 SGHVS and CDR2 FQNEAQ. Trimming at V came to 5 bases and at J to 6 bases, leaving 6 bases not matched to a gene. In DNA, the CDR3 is TGTGCCAGCAGCGCCCGGACAGGGGGCTTCAATGAGCAGTTCTTC. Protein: CASSARTGGFNEQFF.